This entry features one T cell receptor (beta chain) sequence. Its cognate antigen is unknown. This CDR3 comprises 13 residues. The V gene's germline CDR1 is SGHAT and CDR2 FQNNGV. V lost 5 bases to trimming and J lost 6 bases, with 13 bases between them. The assay was immunoSEQ multiplex PCR, and TCRdb's table has in-frame clones only and misses some. The sample lists some 150,000 clones; under 95% were seen once. This sample stems from a study of T cell responses to AZD1222 COVID-19 vaccine. Study as a whole: Second doses at about 4 or about 12 weeks were pooled. Whole-study findings and limits: Repertoires were obtained only post-peak T cell response. The donors showed a predominance of white British ancestry and of females, with possible underestimation of clonal diversity.

V usage is TRBV11-2 and J usage is TRBJ1-2, with D perhaps TRBD1 (5 bases). The source of this sequence is an adult in good health. Sequences were derived from peripheral blood, sampled on day 0 of AZD1222 vaccination. This chain's CDR3 is CASSPNGAHGYTF. CDR3 DNA sequence: TGTGCCAGCAGCCCCAATGGGGCCCATGGCTACACCTTC.